This T cell receptor (beta chain) was sequenced for a study of shared clonotypes between healthy human individuals. The overall study: Each donor's CD8 memory used one plate, CD8 naive two, each CD4 subset three. Notes on the study in general: Only blood underwent sampling, and tissue repertoires likely differ.

The germline V gene has CDR1 LNHDA and CDR2 SQIVND (reference sequence). With V trimmed by 6 bases and J by 8 bases, 18 bases remained unmatched. The CDR3 is 18 residues long. This was a deep-level run. For each subset, genomic DNA was distributed in equal portions over several immunoSEQ plates. TCRdb keeps only in-frame clones here, not all; method: immunoSEQ multiplex PCR. The sample contains over 2 million clones, 92% of which appear only once. Of note for this clone: The target antigen is unknown.

The source of this sequence is a man aged 18 to 30 in good health. Some clones in this sample may be carry-over from other donors' samples. What was sequenced was naive CD4+ T cells from PBMCs. The subset is: CD45RA+ positively selected. V is TRBV19 and J is TRBJ1-4; 10 bases line up with TRBD1. The CDR3, as DNA: TGTGCCAGTAGCCGAGCCGGGACAGGGGCCGCCGTTATGGAAAAACTGTTTTTT. Encoded protein: CASSRAGTGAAVMEKLFF.